This entry lists 20 T cell receptor beta chains sequenced from one sample in a study of identical twins (dated by TCRdb to 2015 to 2016). The receptor library was made with 5' RACE. Sequenced on an Illumina HiSeq 2000. Clones were called with MiXCR by TCRdb after fastp trimmed the public reads at Q25, and only in-frame beta chains were retained. All rows with the same CDR3 protein become a single entry with the most common DNA and genes. Counted in this sample were roughly 690,000 distinct CDR3 sequences; roughly 6% of them appeared once. 1.5% to 2% of the sample is taken by the ten largest. The material sequenced was naive T cells sorted from blood. The cell subset or site label corresponds to: cells isolated with a human naive T-cell isolation kit. The receptors here all came from a man younger than 35 in good health.

The sample holds a few counts of this clonotype. The chain recombines TRBV29-1 with TRBJ2-5; TRBD1 matches 8 bases. Per germline, CDR1 SQVTM and CDR2 ANQGSEA. Unmatched junction bases numbered 3, after V lost 0 bases and J lost 0 bases. CDR3 size: 15 residues. The CDR3 sequence is CSVEDLQGDQETQYF. CDR3 nucleotide sequence: TGCAGCGTTGAAGATTTACAGGGGGACCAAGAGACCCAGTACTTC.

This clonotype was detected ten times or more. The rearrangement joins TRBV7-8 to TRBJ2-2; the D gene could be TRBD1 or TRBD2 (5 bases each). The germline CDR1 and CDR2 sequences are SGHVS and FQNEAQ. Trimming took off 7 bases at V and 5 bases at J, with 17 bases between the two ends. This CDR3 contains 15 residues. The CDR3 sequence is CASTPWGSETGELFF. The CDR3 DNA reads as TGTGCCAGCACCCCCTGGGGGAGCGAGACCGGGGAGCTGTTTTTT.

In its sample, this clonotype was seen many times. V is TRBV20-1 and J is TRBJ2-1; D is ambiguous. The CDR3 contains 13 residues. Germline assignment: CDR1 DFQATT and CDR2 SNEGSKA (reference sequence). The germline V and J ends were trimmed by 4 bases and 7 bases, with 14 bases remaining between them. The CDR3 region is CSATRLPRNEQFF. DNA of the CDR3: TGCAGTGCTACGAGACTCCCTCGAAATGAGCAGTTCTTC.

This clonotype has at least ten counts. This chain connects TRBV12-3 or TRBV12-4 to TRBJ1-6; the D gene is possibly TRBD1 (6 bases). The CDR3 totals 16 residues. V was trimmed by 6 bases and J by 1 base, leaving 13 bases between them. CDR3 sequence reads: CASSPSGESYNSPLHF. The CDR3 coding sequence is TGTGCCAGCAGCCCATCAGGGGAATCCTATAATTCACCCCTCCACTTT.

This clonotype was detected many times. The chain recombines TRBV25-1 with TRBJ2-1; 8 bases line up with TRBD1. The germline V gene encodes CDR1 MGHDK and CDR2 SYGVNS. V lost 5 bases to trimming and J lost 3 bases; unmatched junction nucleotides: 9. The CDR3 extends over 16 amino acids. CDR3: CASSLVTGGNYNEQFF. As DNA, the CDR3 is TGTGCCAGCAGTCTAGTCACAGGGGGTAACTACAATGAGCAGTTCTTC.

In its sample, this clonotype was seen many times. The V and J genes are TRBV5-1 and TRBJ2-3; either TRBD1 or TRBD2 may fit D (5 bases each). The germline gives CDR1 SGHRS, CDR2 YFSETQ. Trimming removed 3 bases from V and 0 bases from J, with 11 bases in between. The length of the CDR3 is 15 residues. As DNA, the CDR3 is TGCGCCAGCAGCTACCGGGACGCCAGCACAGATACGCAGTATTTT. This codes for CASSYRDASTDTQYF.

This clonotype was seen only a few times. This chain connects TRBV7-8 to TRBJ2-7, with D perhaps matching TRBD2 (5 bases). V was clipped by 7 bases and J by 7 bases, with 23 bases between them. CDR1 SGHVS and CDR2 FQNEAQ come from the germline V gene. CDR3 size: 15 residues. CDR3 nucleotide sequence: TGTGCCAGCACACGACGGATGACTACGATTTTTGAGCAGTACGTC. Translating gives CASTRRMTTIFEQYV.

This clonotype has only a few counts. This chain's CDR3 is CASSSTGGEGGNTEAFF. In nucleotides, the CDR3 is TGTGCCAGCAGCAGTACGGGGGGTGAGGGGGGGAACACTGAAGCTTTCTTT. V usage is TRBV7-6 and J usage is TRBJ1-1, with D perhaps matching TRBD1 (6 bases). Trimming shortened V by 5 bases and J by 1 base, and 20 bases separated the two germline ends. Germline V gene lookup returns CDR1 SGHVS and CDR2 FNYEAQ. CDR3 length: 17 amino acids.

This clonotype came up a few times. V is TRBV6-5 and J is TRBJ2-1, with 9 bases identical to TRBD1. V gave up 1 base and J gave up 6 bases; unmatched junction bases: 4. The CDR3 is 15 amino acids. CDR1 and CDR2 from the germline V gene are MNHEY and SVGAGI. The CDR3 nucleotides read TGTGCCAGCAGTTACTGGGGACAGGGAAGCAATGAGCAGTTCTTC. Translation gives CASSYWGQGSNEQFF.

This clonotype was picked up many times. The chain carries TRBV9 and TRBJ2-7; a possible D gene is TRBD2 (6 bases). In germline, CDR1 is SGDLS, CDR2 YYNGEE. V was shortened by 0 bases and J by 2 bases, with 9 bases between the two germline ends. The CDR3 length is 14 residues. The CDR3 sequence: CASSVDGGTYEQYF. Written as DNA, the CDR3 is TGTGCCAGCAGCGTAGATGGAGGGACCTACGAGCAGTACTTC.

This chain links TRBV28 with TRBJ2-1; 10 bases agree with TRBD1. This CDR3 region has 16 residues. The V and J ends lost 6 bases and 6 bases, in that order; junction bases with no gene match: 11. CDR1 MDHEN and CDR2 SYDVKM come from the germline V gene. The CDR3 sequence is CASSPAGTGARNEQFF. DNA for the CDR3: TGTGCCAGCAGCCCAGCCGGGACAGGGGCCCGCAATGAGCAGTTCTTC.

This clonotype was seen at least ten times. The chain carries TRBV6-5 and TRBJ2-1; 9 bases are shared with TRBD1. The CDR3 spans 18 residues. V shed 0 bases, J shed 10 bases, and the junction held 16 bases outside the gene matches. Germline CDR1 and CDR2: MNHEY and SVGAGI. The chain's CDR3 is CASSYSIPGQGLGVEQFF. In nucleotides, the CDR3 is TGTGCCAGCAGTTACTCGATTCCCGGACAGGGGTTGGGTGTGGAGCAGTTCTTC.

This clonotype was counted a few times. The chain uses TRBV6-1 and TRBJ2-1, with TRBD2 matching over 7 bases. V shed 3 bases and J 5 bases; nucleotides not matched to a gene: 7. CDR3 length: 15 amino acids. In germline, CDR1 is MNHNS, CDR2 SASEGT. CDR3 residues: CASSDGLADHNEQFF. Here the CDR3 DNA reads TGTGCCAGCAGTGACGGGCTAGCGGACCACAATGAGCAGTTCTTC.

The sample holds many counts of this clonotype. The V and J genes are TRBV20-1 and TRBJ2-7; D uncertain. V was cut by 6 bases and J by 1 base, with 13 bases left in between. CDR3 length: 13 amino acids. Per germline, CDR1 DFQATT and CDR2 SNEGSKA (reference sequence). CDR3 coding DNA: TGCAGTGCCCCACCCCGACGATCCTACGAGCAGTACTTC. Translated, it gives CSAPPRRSYEQYF.

Many counts were recorded for this clonotype. V and J are TRBV28 and TRBJ1-2; 8 bases are a match to TRBD1. With V trimmed by 8 bases and J by 4 bases, 0 bases remained unmatched. The germline V gene encodes CDR1 MDHEN and CDR2 SYDVKM. The CDR3 runs to 11 residues. The CDR3, as DNA: TGTGCCAGCGGACAGGGCTATGGCTACACCTTC. As protein: CASGQGYGYTF.

The gene calls are TRBV12-3 or TRBV12-4 and TRBJ2-5; no clear D. The CDR3 runs 13 residues. The ends were cut back, 6 bases at V and 4 bases at J, with 12 bases in the middle. CDR3 sequence reads: CASSPAGRETQYF. The CDR3 bases are TGTGCCAGCAGCCCCGCCGGACGAGAGACCCAGTACTTC.

This clonotype has a count of ten or more. In DNA form, the CDR3 reads TGTGCCACCAGTGATCCAATTGAGACCCAGTACTTC. Its protein product is CATSDPIETQYF. V and J are TRBV24-1 and TRBJ2-5; no clear D. There are 12 residues in the CDR3. Trimming pared 3 bases from V and 5 bases from J, leaving 6 bases between. From germline, CDR1 is KGHDR and CDR2 SFDVKD.

The chain employs TRBV12-3 or TRBV12-4 and TRBJ2-7; possibly TRBD2 for D (5 bases). The CDR3 covers 13 residues. Trimming shortened V by 5 bases and J by 4 bases, and 12 bases separated the two germline ends. The DNA of the CDR3 is TGTGCCAGCAGTATCCAACGGGGTTACGAGCAGTACTTC. The encoded protein is CASSIQRGYEQYF.

The chain is built from TRBV20-1 and TRBJ2-1; the match to TRBD2 covers 10 bases. Per germline, CDR1 DFQATT and CDR2 SNEGSKA (reference sequence). With 2 bases clipped from V and 8 bases from J, the junction kept 3 bases outside the gene matches. The CDR3 length is 13 residues. CDR3 DNA: TGCAGTGCTAGACCTAGCGGGAGAGATGAGCAGTTCTTC. Translated: CSARPSGRDEQFF.

This clonotype turned up a few times. V is TRBV5-1 and J is TRBJ2-3; D possibly corresponds to TRBD1 (5 bases). Trimming took 0 bases from V and 4 from J, leaving 9 bases between them. Germline V gene sequence: CDR1 SGHRS, CDR2 YFSETQ. The CDR3 runs 14 residues. As DNA, the CDR3 is TGCGCCAGCAGCTTGGACAGGTTTCCAGATACGCAGTATTTT. This encodes CASSLDRFPDTQYF.